The present TCR beta chain was sequenced within a study of liver allograft versus peripheral blood T cells (dated by TCRdb to about 2020). Regarding the study in general: The study compared the T cell receptor repertoires present in transplanted livers with the repertoires present in the peripheral blood of liver transplant recipients.

Sequenced on an Illumina MiSeq. Starting from the raw public reads, TCRdb applied fastp trimming at Q25, assembled clones with MiXCR and retained in-frame beta chains. Identical CDR3 protein sequences are pooled into one entry, listed with their most common genes and DNA. This sample lists about 1,300 distinct CDR3 sequences; more than 10% were detected once. 8% of the sample comes from the top ten. Broad study findings and their caveats: T cell receptor repertoires inside liver allografts were reported to be different from the repertoires detected in peripheral blood.

CDR1 is given as SGHTA and CDR2 as FQGTGA, both from the germline V gene. From the cysteine up to the phenylalanine, the CDR3 has a length of 12 residues. The read is trimmed to its CDR3 DNA, 36 bases read in frame from base 1. The trim is 8 bases for V and 6 bases for J, with a gap of 13 bases between the germline ends. By sample share, this clonotype is medium-sized (0.01 to 0.1%). What this receptor recognizes is not known. No per-base quality is available; no much larger clone lies one base away. The sequence joins TRBV7-3 to TRBJ1-2; tentative D gene TRBD1, with 5 bases matching. The sequence was collected from a human patient who had a liver transplant. Because of the transplant, the T cells may be the graft donor's rather than the patient's own. The nucleotide sequence is given as TGTGCCAGCCGAGGGGCGGAGGATGGCTACACCTTC. Translated, it gives CASRGAEDGYTF.